This TCR beta chain emerged from a study of blood T cell repertoires in COVID-19. Study details: PBMCs, B-cell-depleted T cells, or T cells provided the cDNA or gDNA that made up the material.

Symptom resolution, clearance, or two negative PCRs marked donors in Cohort 3 as recovered. The V gene end was trimmed by 6 bases and the J gene end by 2 bases; junction bases not matched to a gene: 4. Germline-derived CDR1 and CDR2 are SGHDN and FVKESK. This CDR3 is built from 15 residues. TCRdb's table, derived via immunoSEQ multiplex PCR, lists solely in-frame clones and lacks some. The sample shows 190,000 or so clones, more than 70% of them seen only once. The sequenced sample was PBMCs or T cells enriched from blood (not recorded which). The genes are TRBV14 and TRBJ2-7; TRBD2 matches 13 bases. This TCR came from a woman in her 30s who had recovered from COVID-19. CDR3 nucleotides: TGTGCCAGCAGACGGACTAGCGGGAGCCCCTACGAGCAGTACTTC. It yields the protein CASRRTSGSPYEQYF.